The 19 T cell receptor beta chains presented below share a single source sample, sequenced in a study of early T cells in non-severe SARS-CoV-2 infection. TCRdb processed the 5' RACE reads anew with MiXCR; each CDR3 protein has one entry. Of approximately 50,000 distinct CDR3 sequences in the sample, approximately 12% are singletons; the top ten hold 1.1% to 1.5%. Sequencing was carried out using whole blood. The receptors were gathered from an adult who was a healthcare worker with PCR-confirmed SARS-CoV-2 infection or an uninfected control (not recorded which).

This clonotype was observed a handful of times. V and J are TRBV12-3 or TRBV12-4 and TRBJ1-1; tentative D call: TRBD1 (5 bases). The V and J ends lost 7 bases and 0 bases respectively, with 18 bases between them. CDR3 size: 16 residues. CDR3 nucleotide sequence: TGTGCCAGCACCCTCTGGGGGAGGGGCTTGAACACTGAAGCTTTCTTT. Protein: CASTLWGRGLNTEAFF.

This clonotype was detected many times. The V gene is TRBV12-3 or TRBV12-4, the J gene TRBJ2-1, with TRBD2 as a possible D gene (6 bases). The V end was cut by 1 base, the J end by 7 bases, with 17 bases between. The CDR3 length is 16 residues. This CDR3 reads CASSLETSFALNEQFF. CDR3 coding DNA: TGTGCCAGCAGTTTAGAAACTAGCTTTGCTTTGAATGAGCAGTTCTTC.

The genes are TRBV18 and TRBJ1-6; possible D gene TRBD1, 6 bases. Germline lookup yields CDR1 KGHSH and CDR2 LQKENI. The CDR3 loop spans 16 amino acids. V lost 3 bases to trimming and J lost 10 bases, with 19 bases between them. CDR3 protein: CASSPLSMAGESPLHF. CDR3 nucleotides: TGTGCCAGCTCACCTCTCTCGATGGCAGGGGAATCACCCCTCCACTTT.

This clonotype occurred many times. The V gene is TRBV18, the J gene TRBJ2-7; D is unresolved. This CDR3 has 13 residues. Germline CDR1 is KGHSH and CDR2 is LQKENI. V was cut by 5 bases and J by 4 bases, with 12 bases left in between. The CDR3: CASSSKAGYEQYF. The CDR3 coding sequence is TGTGCCAGCTCATCCAAGGCCGGGTACGAGCAGTACTTC. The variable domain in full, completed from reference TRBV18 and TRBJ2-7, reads NAGVMQNPRHLVRRRGQEARLRCSPMKGHSHVYWYRQLPEEGLKFMVYLQKENIIDESGMPKERFSAEFPKEGPSILRIQQVVRGDSAAYFCASSSKAGYEQYFGPGTRLTVT.

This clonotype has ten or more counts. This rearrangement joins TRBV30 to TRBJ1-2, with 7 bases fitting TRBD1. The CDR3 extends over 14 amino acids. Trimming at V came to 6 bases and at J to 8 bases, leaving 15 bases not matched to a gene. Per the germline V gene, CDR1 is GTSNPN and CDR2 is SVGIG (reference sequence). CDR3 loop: CACMTGKGNVGYTF. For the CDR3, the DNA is TGTGCCTGTATGACAGGGAAAGGGAACGTGGGCTACACCTTC.

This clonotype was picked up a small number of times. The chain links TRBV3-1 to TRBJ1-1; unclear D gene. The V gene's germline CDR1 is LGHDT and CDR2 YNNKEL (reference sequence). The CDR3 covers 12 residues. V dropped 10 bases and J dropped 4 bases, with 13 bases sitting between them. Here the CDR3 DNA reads TGTGCCACCCGGGCCCCGGGCACTGAAGCTTTCTTT. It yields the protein CATRAPGTEAFF.

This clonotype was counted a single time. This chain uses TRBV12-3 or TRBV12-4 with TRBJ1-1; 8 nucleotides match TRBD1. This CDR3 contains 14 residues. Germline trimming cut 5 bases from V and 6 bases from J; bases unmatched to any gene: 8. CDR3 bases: TGTGCCAGCAGTACCGACAGGGGTGGCCCTGAAGCTTTCTTT. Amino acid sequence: CASSTDRGGPEAFF.

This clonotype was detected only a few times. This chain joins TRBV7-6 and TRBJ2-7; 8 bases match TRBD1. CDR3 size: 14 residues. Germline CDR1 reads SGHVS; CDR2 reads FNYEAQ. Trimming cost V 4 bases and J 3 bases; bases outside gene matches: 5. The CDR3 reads CASSYRTGYYEQYF. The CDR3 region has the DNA TGTGCCAGCAGCTACCGGACAGGGTACTACGAGCAGTACTTC.

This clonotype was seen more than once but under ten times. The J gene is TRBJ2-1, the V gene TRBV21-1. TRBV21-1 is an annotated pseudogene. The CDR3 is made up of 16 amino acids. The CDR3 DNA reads TGTGCCAGCAGCAAAGGCTTGGATCAGCCTTACAATGAGCAGTTCTTC. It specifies CASSKGLDQPYNEQFF.

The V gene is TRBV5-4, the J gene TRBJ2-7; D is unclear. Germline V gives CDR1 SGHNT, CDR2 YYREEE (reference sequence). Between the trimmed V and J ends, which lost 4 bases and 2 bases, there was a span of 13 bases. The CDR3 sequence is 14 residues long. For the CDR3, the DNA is TGTGCCAGCAGCCCCGCGGTGGGGACCTACGAGCAGTACTTC. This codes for CASSPAVGTYEQYF.

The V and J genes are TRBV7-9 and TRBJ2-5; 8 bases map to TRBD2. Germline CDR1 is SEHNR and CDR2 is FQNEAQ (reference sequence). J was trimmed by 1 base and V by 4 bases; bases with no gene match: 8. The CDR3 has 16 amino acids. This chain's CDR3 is CASSSLQGLVQETQYF. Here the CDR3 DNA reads TGTGCCAGCAGCTCCCTGCAGGGACTAGTCCAAGAGACCCAGTACTTC.

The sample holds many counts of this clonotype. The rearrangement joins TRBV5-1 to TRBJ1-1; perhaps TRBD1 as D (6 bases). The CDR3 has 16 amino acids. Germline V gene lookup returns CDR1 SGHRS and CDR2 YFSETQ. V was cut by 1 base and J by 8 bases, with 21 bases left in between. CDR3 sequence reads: CASSLSGGALEPEAFF. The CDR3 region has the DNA TGCGCCAGCAGCTTGTCTGGGGGGGCGCTGGAGCCGGAAGCTTTCTTT.

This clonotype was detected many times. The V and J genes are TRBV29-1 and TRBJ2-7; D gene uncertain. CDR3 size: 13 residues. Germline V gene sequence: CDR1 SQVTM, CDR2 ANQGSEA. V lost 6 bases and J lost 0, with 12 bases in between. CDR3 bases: TGCAGCGTAAGATCTTGGAGCTCCTACGAGCAGTACTTC. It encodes CSVRSWSSYEQYF.

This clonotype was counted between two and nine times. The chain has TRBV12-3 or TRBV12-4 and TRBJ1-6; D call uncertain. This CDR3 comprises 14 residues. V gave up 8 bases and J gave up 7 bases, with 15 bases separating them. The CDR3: CASGRRADNSPLHF. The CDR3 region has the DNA TGTGCCAGCGGCCGTAGGGCGGACAATTCACCCCTCCACTTT.

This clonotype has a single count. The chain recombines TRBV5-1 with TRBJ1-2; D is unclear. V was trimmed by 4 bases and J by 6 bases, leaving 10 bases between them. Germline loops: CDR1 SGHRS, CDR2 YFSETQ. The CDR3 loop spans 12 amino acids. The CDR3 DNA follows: TGCGCCAGCAGCCCCAATTTCCATGGCTACACCTTC. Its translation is CASSPNFHGYTF.

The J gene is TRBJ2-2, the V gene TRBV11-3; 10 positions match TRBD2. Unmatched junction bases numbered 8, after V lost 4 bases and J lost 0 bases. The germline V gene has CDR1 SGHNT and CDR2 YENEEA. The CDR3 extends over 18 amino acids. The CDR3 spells CASSWGLAGASNTGELFF. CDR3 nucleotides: TGTGCCAGCAGCTGGGGGCTAGCGGGGGCCTCGAACACCGGGGAGCTGTTTTTT. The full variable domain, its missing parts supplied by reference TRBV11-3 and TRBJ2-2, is EAGVVQSPRYKIIEKKQPVAFWCNPISGHNTLYWYLQNLGQGPELLIRYENEEAVDDSQLPKDRFSAERLKGVDSTLKIQPAELGDSAVYLCASSWGLAGASNTGELFFGEGSRLTVL.

The CDR3 loop is CASSYPRRGLNQPQHF. In DNA, the CDR3 is TGTGCCAGCAGTTATCCGCGGAGGGGACTCAATCAGCCCCAGCATTTT. This rearrangement joins TRBV6-2 or TRBV6-3 to TRBJ1-5, with a possible D match to TRBD1 (5 bases). The CDR3 spans 16 residues. Per germline, CDR1 MNHEY and CDR2 SVGEGT. Trimming removed 3 bases from V and 3 bases from J, with 15 bases in between.

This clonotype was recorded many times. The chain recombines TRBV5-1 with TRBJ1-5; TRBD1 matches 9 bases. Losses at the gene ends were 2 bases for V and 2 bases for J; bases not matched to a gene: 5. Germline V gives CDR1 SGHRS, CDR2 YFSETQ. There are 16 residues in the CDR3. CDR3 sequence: CASSLQGANGNQPQHF. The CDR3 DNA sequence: TGCGCCAGCAGCTTACAGGGGGCAAATGGCAATCAGCCCCAGCATTTT.

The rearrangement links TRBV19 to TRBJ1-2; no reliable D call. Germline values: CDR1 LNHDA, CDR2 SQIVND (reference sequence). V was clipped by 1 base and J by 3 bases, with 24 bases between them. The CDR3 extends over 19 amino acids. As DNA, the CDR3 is TGTGCCAGTAGTATAGCCTCGGACGTTAGACCGGACCAGGACTATGGCTACACCTTC. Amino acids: CASSIASDVRPDQDYGYTF.